Described below is a single T cell receptor beta chain sequence and its context. The clone's antigen remains unknown. Base qualities were left out, and no much larger clone turns up one base away. This specimen comes from a study of blood T cell repertoires in COVID-19 (dated by TCRdb to about 2020). In terms of the full investigation: Samples covering the acute and convalescent phases of COVID-19 were provided by collaborators in the United States, Italy and Spain. The prospective study material was composed of cDNA or gDNA derived from T cells, B-cell-depleted T cells, or PBMCs. Deeply sampled blood TCRbeta repertoires from subjects exposed to, actively infected with, or recovered from COVID-19 were included in the dataset. A freely available public database, intended as a resource for researchers studying the immune response to SARS-CoV-2, is where the repertoires were released. Samples were obtained from the ongoing ImmuneRACE study (first 160 participants) and from approximately 1,200 subjects provided by 6 global collaborators. The sample metadata nearly always contained a de-identified subject ID, COVID-19 status, age in years and sex. Where available, HLA class I and class II types were taken from metadata supplied by the sample provider and were not determined by assay-based typing. Paper-wide results and their limitations: Clinical and demographic metadata were provided uncurated, with the amount varying by source and participant.

V trim: 0 bases; J trim: 3 bases; unmatched bases: 7. Including cysteine and phenylalanine, the CDR3 has 17 amino acids. Just CDR3 DNA is preserved here, 51 bases in frame from base 1. Via the germline V gene, CDR1 is MGHRA and CDR2 YSYEKL. Participants in the prospective study were enrolled through a virtual design, were aged about 18 to 90 years, and lived in roughly 25 United States geographic areas. Cohort assignment in the prospective study relied on participant-reported clinical history from a screening survey and a study questionnaire. Recovered participants in ImmuneRACE Cohort 3 were defined by two consecutive negative NP/OP PCR tests, clearance by a healthcare professional, or resolution of symptoms. Each participant in the prospective study had whole blood, serum and a nasopharyngeal or oropharyngeal swab collected by mobile phlebotomists. Participants in the prospective study had the option to provide additional blood draws and questionnaires over an approximately 2-month period. Blood samples from the prospective study were shipped frozen or at room temperature prior to DNA extraction.

TCRbeta CDR3 regions were amplified from genomic DNA using the immunoSEQ Assay, a bias-controlled multiplex PCR. From the authors' description of their analysis: The number of nucleated cells in each sample was estimated from the amplification of reference gene primers within the assay. Sequence reads were collapsed and filtered to measure the absolute abundance of every unique TCRbeta CDR3 rearrangement. For each sample, productive Simpson clonality was calculated as the square root of Simpson's diversity index across productive rearrangements. Drawn from immuneACCESS, this table holds only the in-frame rearrangements with V and J called that TCRdb kept. Clones are partly lost; checked studies trace under half to an unresolved V gene and leave the rest unexplained. The V and J calls and clone size are taken from that table; D and trimming were inferred from the DNA. For this sample the table gives around 180,000 clones, of which more than 70% were detected only once. In total, the top ten clones hold about 9.6% of the sample.

The TCR originated in a woman in her twenties or thirties who had recovered from COVID-19. Recombination linked TRBV4-1 to TRBJ2-7; 11 bases in the junction line up with TRBD2. Sequences were obtained from PBMCs or T cells enriched from blood (not recorded which). The nucleotide sequence is given as TGCGCCAGCAGCCAAGAAGCCCGACTAGCGGGAAACTACGAGCAGTACTTC. Translation gives CASSQEARLAGNYEQYF.